Listed below are T cell receptor beta chains from one sample, sequenced in a study of control samples from healthy donors and cancer patients. Only in-frame clones appear in the TCRdb table, and some are missing; sequencing was by immunoSEQ multiplex PCR. The table includes 70,000 to 80,000 clones, about 90% detected once. Sequences were obtained from blood. These receptors were collected from a woman between 50 and 59 years old in good health. CDR3s include the opening cysteine and the closing phenylalanine or tryptophan. Each record gives: V gene, J gene, clone size, D gene, CDR3 DNA, CDR3 protein. D genes are given only for firm matches. A row's size may be missing; if present it is once, few, many or a size class.

>TRBV7-3|TRBJ2-5|.|TRBD1
TGTGCCAGCAGCACTGGACAGGGGGCAGGAGAGACCCAGTACTTC
CASSTGQGAGETQYF
>TRBV25-1|TRBJ2-7|.|TRBD1
TGTGCCAGCAGTGAACCCGGGACAGGGATGAACTCCTACGAGCAGTACTTC
CASSEPGTGMNSYEQYF
>TRBV6-2/TRBV6-3|TRBJ2-1|.|TRBD2
TGTGCCAGCAGTTACGCCGAAATTCGGACTAGAATAGGCGAGCAGTTCTTC
CASSYAEIRTRIGEQFF
>TRBV5-1|TRBJ2-3|.|.
TGCGCCAGCAGCAAAAGCACAGATACGCAGTATTTT
CASSKSTDTQYF
>TRBV16|TRBJ2-7|.|.
TGTGCCAGCAGCCAACTCGCCGGAGCCTACGAGCAGTACTTC
CASSQLAGAYEQYF
>TRBV10-2|TRBJ1-1|.|TRBD1
TGCGCCAGCAGCGCAGGACAGGGGGGAAAGGAGGCTTTCTTT
CASSAGQGGKEAFF
>TRBV5-1|TRBJ1-6|.|TRBD1
TGCGCCAGCAGCTTCTTGGGACAGAATAATTCACCCCTCCACTTT
CASSFLGQNNSPLHF
>TRBV5-8|TRBJ2-2|.|.
TGTGCCAGCAGCTTGGGCAGCAGGGGCTTCGGGAGGACCGGGGAGCTGTTTTTT
CASSLGSRGFGRTGELFF
>TRBV6-1|TRBJ1-3|.|TRBD1
TGTGCCAGCAGTGTAGAGACAGGGGGCTCTGGAAACACCATATATTTT
CASSVETGGSGNTIYF
>TRBV12-5|TRBJ1-3|once|.
TGTGCTAGTGGTTTGGCCTCCTTGGGGGGAGGAAACACCATATATTTT
CASGLASLGGGNTIYF
>TRBV9|TRBJ1-5|few|.
TGTGCCAGCAGCGTCAGTTACAGGGAGGGTCAGCCCCAGCATTTT
CASSVSYREGQPQHF
>TRBV9|TRBJ1-4|.|.
TGTGCCAGCAGCGCTGCTGGGGCAGGGACTGAAAAACTGTTTTTT
CASSAAGAGTEKLFF
>TRBV6-5|TRBJ1-4|.|.
TGTGCCAGCAGTTACGAGCGCTCTAATGAAAAACTGTTTTTT
CASSYERSNEKLFF
>TRBV3-1/TRBV3-2|TRBJ2-5|.|.
TGTGCCAGCAGCCAAGATTCAAGGAGGCCAGAGACCCAGTACTTC
CASSQDSRRPETQYF
>TRBV5-4|TRBJ2-2|.|TRBD2
TGTGCCAGCAGCTTATCCGGGGGGTTGAACACCGGGGAGCTGTTTTTT
CASSLSGGLNTGELFF
>TRBV9|TRBJ1-2|.|TRBD1
TGTGCCAGCAGCGTAGGACAGGGGACCTATGGCTACACCTTC
CASSVGQGTYGYTF
>TRBV30|TRBJ2-7|.|.
TGTGCCTGGAGTAGAATAGAGCTTGCGGCCTACGAGCAGTACTTC
CAWSRIELAAYEQYF
>TRBV11-1|TRBJ2-5|.|TRBD1
TGTGCCAGCAGCTTCGGACAGGGTGGGCCAGAGACCCAGTACTTC
CASSFGQGGPETQYF
>TRBV4-1|TRBJ2-7|.|.
TGCGCCAGCAGCCAGGCCAGGGAATACGAGCAGTACTTC
CASSQAREYEQYF
>TRBV9|TRBJ2-5|.|.
TGTGCCAGCAGCGTGGGGGGGGCTTTTAGGGAGACCCAGTACTTC
CASSVGGAFRETQYF
>TRBV11-3|TRBJ2-1|.|TRBD1
TGTGCCAGCAGCAGGGACAGCTACAATGAGCAGTTCTTC
CASSRDSYNEQFF
>TRBV23-1|TRBJ2-3|.|.
TGCGCCAGCAGTCCACGGGCACCCTTCACAGATACGCAGTATTTT
CASSPRAPFTDTQYF
>TRBV7-9|TRBJ2-5|.|TRBD2
TGTGCCAGCAGCTTGGTTAGCGGGAGGCTACGAGAGACCCAGTACTTC
CASSLVSGRLRETQYF
>TRBV6-5|TRBJ2-7|.|TRBD2
TGTGCCAGCAGCTACAGCGGGGGAAGCTCCTACGAGCAGTACTTC
CASSYSGGSSYEQYF
>TRBV2|TRBJ1-6|.|.
TGTGCCAGCAGTGAAGCGACAGATAATTCACCCCTCCACTTT
CASSEATDNSPLHF
>TRBV3-1/TRBV3-2|TRBJ2-1|once|TRBD2
TGTGCCAGCAGCCGATCCCTAGCGGGAGAACGGTCCTACAATGAGCAGTTCTTC
CASSRSLAGERSYNEQFF
>TRBV28|TRBJ1-5|.|TRBD1
TGTGCCAGCAGTCCCTACAGGGGCCTAAATCAGCCCCAGCATTTT
CASSPYRGLNQPQHF
>TRBV28|TRBJ1-4|.|.
TGTGCCAGCAGCCGACAGCGGACTAATGAAAAACTGTTTTTT
CASSRQRTNEKLFF
>TRBV10-3|TRBJ1-1|.|.
TGTGCCGTTCGAGGACCCGAGGGGACTGAAGCTTTCTTT
CAVRGPEGTEAFF
>TRBV10-3|TRBJ1-2|.|.
TGTGCCATCAGTGAGCTTGGAGGAAACTATGGCTACACCTTC
CAISELGGNYGYTF
>TRBV10-3|TRBJ2-3|.|.
TGTGCCATCAAATCAATCACAGATACGCAGTATTTT
CAIKSITDTQYF
>TRBV19|TRBJ2-1|.|.
TGTGCCAGTACCGGCTCAGGGGAGGCGAATGAGCAGTTCTTC
CASTGSGEANEQFF
>TRBV24-1|TRBJ2-1|.|TRBD1
TGTGCCACCAGTGATGACAGGGGACAATACAATGAGCAGTTCTTC
CATSDDRGQYNEQFF
>TRBV11-2|TRBJ2-3|.|TRBD2
TGTGCCAGCAGCTTAGAGTTGTGGGGGACTAGCGGGAATCGTACGCAGTATTTT
CASSLELWGTSGNRTQYF
>TRBV3-1/TRBV3-2|TRBJ2-1|once|.
TGTGCCAGCAGCCAAGGGATTTCTACAGCCTACAATGAGCAGTTCTTC
CASSQGISTAYNEQFF
>TRBV7-9|TRBJ1-6|.|.
TGTGCCAGCAGCTTCCAGGGATATTCACCCCTCCACTTT
CASSFQGYSPLHF
>TRBV6-5|TRBJ2-7|.|.
TGTGCCAGCAGTTTGGACCAGGGAAACTACTACGAGCAGTACTTC
CASSLDQGNYYEQYF
>TRBV29-1|TRBJ1-6|.|.
TGCAGCGTTGCGAGGGGGGGGAGGAATTCACCCCTCCACTTT
CSVARGGRNSPLHF
>TRBV28|TRBJ2-1|.|TRBD1
TGTGCCAGCAGTTTATTTTTCGAATATACTGGACAGGGGAAAGGGTTCTCCTACAATGAGCAGTTCTTC
CASSLFFEYTGQGKGFSYNEQFF
>TRBV5-1|TRBJ2-7|.|.
TGCGCCAGCAGCTTTTCTTGGGGGGCCGAGCAGTACTTC
CASSFSWGAEQYF
>TRBV14|TRBJ1-6|.|TRBD1
TGTGCCAGCAGCCGAGGGGCCGGGACAGGGGGCTCACCCCTCCACTTT
CASSRGAGTGGSPLHF
>TRBV13|TRBJ2-2|.|.
TGTGCCAGCAGCTTTGCGAACACCGGGGAGCTGTTTTTT
CASSFANTGELFF